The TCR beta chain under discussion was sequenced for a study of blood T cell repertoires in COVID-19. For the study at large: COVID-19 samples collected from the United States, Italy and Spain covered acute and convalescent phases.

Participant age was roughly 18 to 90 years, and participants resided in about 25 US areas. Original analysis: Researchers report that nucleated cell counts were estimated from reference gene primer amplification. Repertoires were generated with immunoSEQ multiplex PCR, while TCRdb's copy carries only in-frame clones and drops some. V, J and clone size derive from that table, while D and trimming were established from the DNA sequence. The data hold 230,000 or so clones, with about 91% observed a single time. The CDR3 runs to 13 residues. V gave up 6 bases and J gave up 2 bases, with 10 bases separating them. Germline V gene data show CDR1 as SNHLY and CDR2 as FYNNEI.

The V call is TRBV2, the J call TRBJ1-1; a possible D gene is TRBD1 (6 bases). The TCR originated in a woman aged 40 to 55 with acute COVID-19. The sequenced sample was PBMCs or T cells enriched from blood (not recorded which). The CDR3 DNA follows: TGTGCCAGCAGAGTACAGGGCAACACTGAAGCTTTCTTT. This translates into CASRVQGNTEAFF.